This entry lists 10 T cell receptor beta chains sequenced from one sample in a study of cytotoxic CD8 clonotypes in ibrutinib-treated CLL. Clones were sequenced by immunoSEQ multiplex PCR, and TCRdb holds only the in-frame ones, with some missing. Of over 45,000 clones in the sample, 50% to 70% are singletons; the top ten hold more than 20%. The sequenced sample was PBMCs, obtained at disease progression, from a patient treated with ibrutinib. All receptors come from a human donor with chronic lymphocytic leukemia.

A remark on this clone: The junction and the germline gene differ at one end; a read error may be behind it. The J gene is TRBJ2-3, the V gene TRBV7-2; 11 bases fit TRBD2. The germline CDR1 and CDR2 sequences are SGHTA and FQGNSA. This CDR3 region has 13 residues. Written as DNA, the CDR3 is TGCTTTAGCGGGAGGGCTGGCACAGATACGCAGTATTTT. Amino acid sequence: CFSGRAGTDTQYF.

The CDR3 DNA reads as TGTGCCAGCAGCGTAATCAGCACAGATACGCAGTATTTT. Protein sequence: CASSVISTDTQYF. V gene TRBV9 combines with J gene TRBJ2-3; D is unresolved. The ends were cut back, 1 base at V and 0 bases at J, with 3 bases in the middle. Germline CDR1 SGDLS, CDR2 YYNGEE. CDR3 length: 13 amino acids.

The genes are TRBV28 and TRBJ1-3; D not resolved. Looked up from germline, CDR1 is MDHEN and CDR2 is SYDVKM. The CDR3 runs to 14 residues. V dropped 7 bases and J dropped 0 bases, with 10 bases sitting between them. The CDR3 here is CASTTLFSGNTIYF. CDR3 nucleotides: TGTGCCAGCACTACGCTTTTCTCTGGAAACACCATATATTTT.

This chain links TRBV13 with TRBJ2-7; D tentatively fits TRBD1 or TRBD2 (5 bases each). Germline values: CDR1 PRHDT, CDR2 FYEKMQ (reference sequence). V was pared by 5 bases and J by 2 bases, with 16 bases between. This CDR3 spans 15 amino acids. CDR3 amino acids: CASSRGVGDAYEQYF. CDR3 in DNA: TGTGCCAGCAGCAGGGGAGTCGGGGACGCCTACGAGCAGTACTTC.

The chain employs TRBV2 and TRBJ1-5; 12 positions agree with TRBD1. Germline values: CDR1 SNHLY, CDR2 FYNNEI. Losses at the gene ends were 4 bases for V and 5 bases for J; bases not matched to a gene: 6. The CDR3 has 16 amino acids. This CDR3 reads CASSAYGTGGHQPQHF. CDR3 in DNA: TGTGCCAGCAGTGCTTACGGGACAGGGGGCCATCAGCCCCAGCATTTT.

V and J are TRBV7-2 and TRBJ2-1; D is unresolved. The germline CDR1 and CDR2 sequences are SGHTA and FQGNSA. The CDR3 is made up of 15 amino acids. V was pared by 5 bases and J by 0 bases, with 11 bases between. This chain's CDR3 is CASSDGRSSYNEQFF. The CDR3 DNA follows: TGTGCCAGCAGCGACGGACGGAGCTCCTACAATGAGCAGTTCTTC.

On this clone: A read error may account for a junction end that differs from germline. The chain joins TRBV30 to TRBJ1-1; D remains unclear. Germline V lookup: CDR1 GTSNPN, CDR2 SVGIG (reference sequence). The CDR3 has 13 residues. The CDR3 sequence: CARSVQLGSEAFF. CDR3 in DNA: TGTGCCCGGAGTGTGCAGTTAGGGTCTGAAGCTTTCTTT. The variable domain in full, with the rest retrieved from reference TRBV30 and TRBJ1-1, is SQTIHQWPATLVQPVGSPLSLECTVEGTSNPNLYWYRQAAGRGLQLLFYSVGIGQISSEVPQNLSASRPQDRQFILSSKKLLLSDSGFYLCARSVQLGSEAFFGQGTRLTVV.

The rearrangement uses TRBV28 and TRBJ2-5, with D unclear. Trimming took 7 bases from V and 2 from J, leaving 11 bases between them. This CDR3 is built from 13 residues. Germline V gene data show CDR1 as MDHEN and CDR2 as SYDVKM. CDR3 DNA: TGTGCCAGCAAAGGGCTGACTCAAGAGACCCAGTACTTC. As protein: CASKGLTQETQYF.

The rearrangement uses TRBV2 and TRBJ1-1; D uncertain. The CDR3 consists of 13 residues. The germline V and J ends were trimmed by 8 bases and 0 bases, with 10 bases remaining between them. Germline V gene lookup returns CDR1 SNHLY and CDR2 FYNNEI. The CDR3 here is CASGGNMNTEAFF. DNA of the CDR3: TGTGCCAGCGGAGGAAACATGAACACTGAAGCTTTCTTT.

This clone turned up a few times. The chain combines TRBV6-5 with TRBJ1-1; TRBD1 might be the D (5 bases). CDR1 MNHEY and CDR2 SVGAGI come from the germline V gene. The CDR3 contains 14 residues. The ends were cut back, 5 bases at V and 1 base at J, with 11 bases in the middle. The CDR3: CASSTTGQNTEAFF. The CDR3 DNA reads TGTGCCAGCAGTACCACAGGTCAGAACACTGAAGCTTTCTTT.